These 5 T cell receptor beta chains share one sample of origin, sequenced in a study of blood T cells in healthy people across ages. Sample-barcoded 5' priming and a J-beta primer mix drove a second PCR of 7 to 11 cycles. Via MiXCR, TCRdb re-called the 5' RACE reads, giving one row per CDR3 protein. Of about 540,000 distinct CDR3 sequences detected, 24% appear once; the ten largest clones hold around 10%. The same sample was also used in a study of T cells of mothers and their children.

Sequencing was performed on blood. The receptor source for this set is a boy between 5 and 17 years old in good health.

This clonotype has only a few counts. The chain has TRBV4-1 and TRBJ1-2; D perhaps matches TRBD1 (6 bases). The germline V and J ends were trimmed by 1 base and 2 bases, with 11 bases remaining between them. CDR3 length: 15 amino acids. Germline V gene data show CDR1 as MGHRA and CDR2 as YSYEKL. The CDR3 coding sequence is TGCGCCAGCAGCCAAGTGGGGGCGTCGAACTATGGCTACACCTTC. This codes for CASSQVGASNYGYTF.

The genes are TRBV6-2 or TRBV6-3 and TRBJ2-7, with D perhaps matching TRBD1 (6 bases). CDR1 and CDR2 from the germline V gene are MNHEY and SVGEGT. The germline V and J ends were trimmed by 6 bases and 1 base, with 16 bases remaining between them. There are 15 residues in the CDR3. This CDR3 is CASRDTYRVSYEQYF. CDR3 in DNA: TGTGCCAGCAGGGACACTTACAGGGTTTCCTACGAGCAGTACTTC.

This chain joins TRBV24-1 and TRBJ2-3, with a possible D match to TRBD1 (8 bases). This CDR3 has 19 residues. V was trimmed by 3 bases and J by 4 bases, leaving 25 bases between them. Per the germline V gene, CDR1 is KGHDR and CDR2 is SFDVKD. The CDR3 DNA reads TGTGCCACCAGTGATAGAAGGACAGGGAGGGGATCGCGGCCAGATACGCAGTATTTT. It encodes CATSDRRTGRGSRPDTQYF.

The gene calls are TRBV7-9 and TRBJ2-3; D is undetermined. The CDR3 is made up of 12 amino acids. Per the germline V gene, CDR1 is SEHNR and CDR2 is FQNEAQ (reference sequence). V lost 7 bases, J lost 2 bases, and 7 bases lay in between. CDR3 sequence reads: CASKPNTDTQYF. Here the CDR3 DNA reads TGTGCCAGCAAACCCAACACAGATACGCAGTATTTT.

The V gene is TRBV7-3, the J gene TRBJ1-1, with D perhaps TRBD1 (5 bases). Trimming pared 1 base from V and 0 bases from J, leaving 12 bases between. Germline values: CDR1 SGHTA, CDR2 FQGTGA. CDR3 length: 16 residues. The CDR3, as DNA: TGTGCCAGCAGCTTAAATCCCTCGGGGGTGAACACTGAAGCTTTCTTT. It is translated as CASSLNPSGVNTEAFF.